This entry concerns a single TCR beta chain. Its antigen is unknown. Terminally differentiated effector memory CD45RA+ cells were excluded by CCR7 positive selection of CD45RO-negative cells. Genomic DNA of every subset was divided equally among multiple immunoSEQ plates. Profiled with immunoSEQ multiplex PCR; TCRdb holds only in-frame clones, not every one. The repertoire holds nearly 2 million clones, with roughly 95% as singletons. These data belong to a study of shared clonotypes between healthy human individuals. Notes on the study in general: The study found lower generation probabilities in non-shared clonotypes than in those shared by all four donors. When naive CD4 clonotypes were compared across a few donors, around 4.6% were shared.

This CDR3 has 15 amino acids. CDR1 and CDR2 from the germline V gene are LNHDA and SQIVND (reference sequence). The V gene lost 4 bases and the J gene lost 2 bases, with 15 bases spanning the gap. The TCR comes from a young man in good health. This rearrangement joins TRBV19 to TRBJ2-7; D uncertain. The sequenced material came from naive CD8+ T cells sorted from blood. The CDR3 bases are TGTGCCAGTAGTAGGCGACCGACCCTCCCCTACGAGCAGTACTTC. This sequence encodes CASSRRPTLPYEQYF. Full variable domain (remainder filled in from reference TRBV19 and TRBJ2-7): DGGITQSPKYLFRKEGQNVTLSCEQNLNHDAMYWYRQDPGQGLRLIYYSQIVNDFQKGDIAEGYSVSREKKESFPLTVTSAQKNPTAFYLCASSRRPTLPYEQYFGPGTRLTVT.